Reported below is one TCR beta chain. This specimen comes from a study of blood T cell repertoires in COVID-19. Turning to the study itself: COVID-19 samples, acute and convalescent, were from the United States, Italy and Spain.

CDR1 and CDR2 from the germline V gene are LGHNA and YSLEER. The V gene end was trimmed by 1 base and the J gene end by 2 bases; junction bases not matched to a gene: 2. The CDR3 length is 16 residues. The assay was immunoSEQ multiplex PCR, and TCRdb's table has in-frame clones only and misses some. The sample holds approximately 390,000 clones, around 89% seen once. The chain joins TRBV4-3 to TRBJ1-4, with 9 bases lining up with TRBD1. Specimen: peripheral blood. This clonotype was obtained from a man between 18 and 35 years old with active or convalescent COVID-19. The chain's CDR3 is CASSQGTGVTNEKLFF. Written as DNA, the CDR3 is TGCGCCAGCAGCCAAGGGACAGGGGTTACTAATGAAAAACTGTTTTTT.